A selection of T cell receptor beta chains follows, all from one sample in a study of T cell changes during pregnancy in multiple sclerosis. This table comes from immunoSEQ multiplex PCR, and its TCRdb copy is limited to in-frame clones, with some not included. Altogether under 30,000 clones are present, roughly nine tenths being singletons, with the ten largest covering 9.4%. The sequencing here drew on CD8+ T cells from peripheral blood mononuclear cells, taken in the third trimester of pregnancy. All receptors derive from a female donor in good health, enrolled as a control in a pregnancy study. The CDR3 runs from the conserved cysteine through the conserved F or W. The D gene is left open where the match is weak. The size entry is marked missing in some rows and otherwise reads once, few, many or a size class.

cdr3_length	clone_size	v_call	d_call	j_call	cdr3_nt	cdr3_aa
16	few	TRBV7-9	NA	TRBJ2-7	TGTGCCAGCACCGGTTCGAAAGCGGGTCCCCTTTACGAGCAGTACTTC	CASTGSKAGPLYEQYF
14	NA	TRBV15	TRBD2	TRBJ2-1	TGTGCCACCAGCGGGACTAGCGAGTACAATGAGCAGTTCTTC	CATSGTSEYNEQFF
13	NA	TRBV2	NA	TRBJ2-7	TGTGCCAGCAGTGAAGCGCGCGGGGTCGAGCAGTACTTC	CASSEARGVEQYF
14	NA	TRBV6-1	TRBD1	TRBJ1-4	TGTGCCAGCAGTGAGGGACAGGAGAAAGAAAAACTGTTTTTT	CASSEGQEKEKLFF
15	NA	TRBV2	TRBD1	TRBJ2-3	TGTGCCAGCAGTGATAATGACAGGGGGCCAGATACGCAGTATTTT	CASSDNDRGPDTQYF
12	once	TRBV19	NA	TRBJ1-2	TGTGCCAGTAGCCCCCAGAACTATGGCTACACCTTC	CASSPQNYGYTF
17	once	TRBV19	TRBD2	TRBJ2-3	TGTGCCAGTAGTATTATCGCGGGGACTAGCGTTGGTGATACGCAGTATTTT	CASSIIAGTSVGDTQYF
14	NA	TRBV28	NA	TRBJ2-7	TGTGCCAGCAGTTTAGCAGGGGTTGACTACGAGCAGTACTTC	CASSLAGVDYEQYF
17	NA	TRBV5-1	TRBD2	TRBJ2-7	TGCGCCAGCAGTACCGGGGGAAGCGGGAGATCAACCTACGAGCAGTACTTC	CASSTGGSGRSTYEQYF
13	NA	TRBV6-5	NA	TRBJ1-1	TGTGCCAGCAGCCCGACACCGAACACTGAAGCTTTCTTT	CASSPTPNTEAFF
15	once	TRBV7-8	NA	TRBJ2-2	TGTGCCAGCAGCTTAGAGGGGTCTAGGGGCGGGGAGCTGTTTTTT	CASSLEGSRGGELFF
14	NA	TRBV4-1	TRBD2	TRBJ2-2	TGCGCCAGCAGATGGACTAGCGGCACCGGGGAGCTGTTTTTT	CASRWTSGTGELFF
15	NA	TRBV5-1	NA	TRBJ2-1	TGCGCCAGCAGCTTGGGACAGAGCTCCTACAATGAGCAGTTCTTC	CASSLGQSSYNEQFF
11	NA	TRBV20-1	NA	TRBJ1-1	TGCAGTGCTCCCTGGGGGGCTGAAGCTTTCTTT	CSAPWGAEAFF
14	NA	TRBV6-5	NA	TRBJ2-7	TGTGCCAGCAGCAGACAGTTCGCGGATAACGAGCAGTACTTC	CASSRQFADNEQYF
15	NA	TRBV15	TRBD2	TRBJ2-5	TGTGCCACCAGCTCGACTAGCGGGGCGACGGAGACCCAGTACTTC	CATSSTSGATETQYF
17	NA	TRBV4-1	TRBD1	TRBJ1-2	TGCGCCAGCAGCCAAGAGGGCTCCTTAGGGACAGGGGATGGCTACACCTTC	CASSQEGSLGTGDGYTF
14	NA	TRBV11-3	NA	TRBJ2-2	TGTGCCAGCAGCTTAGGAACAGGCACCGGGGAGCTGTTTTTT	CASSLGTGTGELFF
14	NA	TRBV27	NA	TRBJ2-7	TGTGCCAGCAGTTGGGCGCAGGGGAGCGACGAGCAGTACTTC	CASSWAQGSDEQYF
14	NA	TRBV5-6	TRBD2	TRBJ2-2	TGTGCCAGCAGCCCGGGGGGGTACACCGGGGAGCTGTTTTTT	CASSPGGYTGELFF
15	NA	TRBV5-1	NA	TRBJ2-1	TGCGCCAGCAGCCGTGTGGGGGGCTCCTACAATGAGCAGTTCTTC	CASSRVGGSYNEQFF
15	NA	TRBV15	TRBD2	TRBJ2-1	TGTGCCACCAGCAGAGACGGGGGGGCAAACAATGAGCAGTTCTTC	CATSRDGGANNEQFF
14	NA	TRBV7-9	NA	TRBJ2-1	TGTGCCAGCAGCTTAGACCGGGGCTACAATGAGCAGTTCTTC	CASSLDRGYNEQFF
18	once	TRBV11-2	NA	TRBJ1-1	TGTGCCAGCAGCTTAGGACTGGGGCCACTGCCCATGAACACTGAAGCTTTCTTT	CASSLGLGPLPMNTEAFF
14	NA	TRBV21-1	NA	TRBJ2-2	TGTGCCAGCAGCACATGGACAGGGTTGGGTAGGATGTTTTTT	CASSTWTGLGRMFF
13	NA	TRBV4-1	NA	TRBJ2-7	TGCGCCAGCAGCCAAGGTTTATTGTACGAGCAGTACTTC	CASSQGLLYEQYF
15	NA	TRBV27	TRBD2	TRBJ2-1	TGTGCCAGCAGTTTAGCCGGGACTACCTACAATGAGCAGTTCTTC	CASSLAGTTYNEQFF
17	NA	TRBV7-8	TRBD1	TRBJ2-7	TGTGCCAGCAGCTTAACCCGGGACAGGGTCGACGGCTACGAGCAGTACTTC	CASSLTRDRVDGYEQYF
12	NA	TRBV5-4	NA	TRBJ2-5	TGTGCCAGCAGCCTGACTGAGGAGACCCAGTACTTC	CASSLTEETQYF
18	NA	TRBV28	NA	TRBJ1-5	TGTGCCAGCAAGGACCACACGGGGGGGGGCAGGAGCAATCAGCCCCAGCATTTT	CASKDHTGGGRSNQPQHF
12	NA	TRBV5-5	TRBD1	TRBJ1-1	TGTGCCAGCACGTTGACAGGGGATCAAGCTTTCTTT	CASTLTGDQAFF
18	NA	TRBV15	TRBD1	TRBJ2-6	TGTGCCACCAGCAGAGAAGGGACAGGGAGCCCCGGGGCCAACGTCCTGACTTTC	CATSREGTGSPGANVLTF
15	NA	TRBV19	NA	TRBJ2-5	TGTGCCAGTAGTCCGGATTCCGGGGTTGTCGAGACCCAGTACTTC	CASSPDSGVVETQYF
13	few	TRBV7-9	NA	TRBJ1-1	TGTGCCAGCAGCGACCAGGGGACCACTGAAGCTTTCTTT	CASSDQGTTEAFF
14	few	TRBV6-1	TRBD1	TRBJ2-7	TGTGCCAGCAGCCAAAGGGGGCAGGCCTACGAGCAGTACTTC	CASSQRGQAYEQYF
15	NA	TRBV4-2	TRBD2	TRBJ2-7	TGTGCCAGCAGCCAAATAGCGGGAGAGAATATCGAGCAGTACTTC	CASSQIAGENIEQYF
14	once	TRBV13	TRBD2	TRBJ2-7	TGTGCCAGCAGCTTATTTGGACTAGCGAACGAGCAGTACTTC	CASSLFGLANEQYF
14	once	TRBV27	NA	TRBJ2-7	TGTGCCAGCAGTTTCTCCGGTACCTCCTACGAGCAGTACTTC	CASSFSGTSYEQYF
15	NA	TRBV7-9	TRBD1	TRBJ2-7	TGTGCCAGCAGCTTGGGACAGGGAAGGATCTACGAGCAGTACTTC	CASSLGQGRIYEQYF
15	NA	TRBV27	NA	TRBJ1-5	TGTGCCAGCAGTTTACACCTGGAGGACAATCAGCCCCAGCATTTT	CASSLHLEDNQPQHF
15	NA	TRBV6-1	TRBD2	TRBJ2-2	TGTGCCAGCAGTGGGACTAGCGGGTTCACCGGGGAGCTGTTTTTT	CASSGTSGFTGELFF
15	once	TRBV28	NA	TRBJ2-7	TGTGCCAGCAGTACCGCGACAGGCTTCTTGGACGAGCAGTACTTC	CASSTATGFLDEQYF
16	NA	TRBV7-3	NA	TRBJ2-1	TGTGCCAGCAGCTTTCACGGAAGGGGGTCGGGCAATGAGCAGTTCTTC	CASSFHGRGSGNEQFF
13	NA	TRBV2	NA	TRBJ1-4	TGTGCCAGACAGGGTGAAAGTGTTGGAAAACTGTTTTTT	CARQGESVGKLFF
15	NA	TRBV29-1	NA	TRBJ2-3	TGCAGCGTTGTGCTGGCAGGGAAGAGAGCAGATACGCAGTATTTT	CSVVLAGKRADTQYF
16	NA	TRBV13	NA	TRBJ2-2	TGTGCCAGCAGCGGGGGCCCGGGGTTTAGTTCCGGGGAGCTGTTTTTT	CASSGGPGFSSGELFF
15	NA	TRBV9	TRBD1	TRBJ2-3	TGTGCCAGCAGCGTACGGGGACAGGGCTTAGATACGCAGTATTTT	CASSVRGQGLDTQYF
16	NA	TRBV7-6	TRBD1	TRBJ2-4	TGTGCCAGCAGCTTAGGACAGGGGGAAGCCAAAAACATTCAGTACTTC	CASSLGQGEAKNIQYF
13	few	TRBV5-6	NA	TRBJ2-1	TGTGCCAGCAGCTTAACTAGCTCGGGTGAGCAGTTCTTC	CASSLTSSGEQFF
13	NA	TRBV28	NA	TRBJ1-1	TGTGCCAGCAGGCATACAGGGAACACTGAAGCTTTCTTT	CASRHTGNTEAFF
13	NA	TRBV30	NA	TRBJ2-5	TGTGCCTGGAAGGAGGAGTACCAAGAGACCCAGTACTTC	CAWKEEYQETQYF
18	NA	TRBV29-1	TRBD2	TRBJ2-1	TGCAGCGTTGATAATGTTGTGTTACTAGCGGACACCTACAATGAGCAGTTCTTC	CSVDNVVLLADTYNEQFF
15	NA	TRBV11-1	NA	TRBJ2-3	TGTGCCAGCAGCTTAGCGGGCGAAGTCACAGATACGCAGTATTTT	CASSLAGEVTDTQYF
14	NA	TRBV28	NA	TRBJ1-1	TGTACCAGCAGTTTTGTGGCGGTAAACACTGAAGCTTTCTTT	CTSSFVAVNTEAFF
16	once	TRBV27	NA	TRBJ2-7	TGTGCCAGCAGTTTATCGGTCACAACAGTAATCCACGAGCAGTACTTC	CASSLSVTTVIHEQYF